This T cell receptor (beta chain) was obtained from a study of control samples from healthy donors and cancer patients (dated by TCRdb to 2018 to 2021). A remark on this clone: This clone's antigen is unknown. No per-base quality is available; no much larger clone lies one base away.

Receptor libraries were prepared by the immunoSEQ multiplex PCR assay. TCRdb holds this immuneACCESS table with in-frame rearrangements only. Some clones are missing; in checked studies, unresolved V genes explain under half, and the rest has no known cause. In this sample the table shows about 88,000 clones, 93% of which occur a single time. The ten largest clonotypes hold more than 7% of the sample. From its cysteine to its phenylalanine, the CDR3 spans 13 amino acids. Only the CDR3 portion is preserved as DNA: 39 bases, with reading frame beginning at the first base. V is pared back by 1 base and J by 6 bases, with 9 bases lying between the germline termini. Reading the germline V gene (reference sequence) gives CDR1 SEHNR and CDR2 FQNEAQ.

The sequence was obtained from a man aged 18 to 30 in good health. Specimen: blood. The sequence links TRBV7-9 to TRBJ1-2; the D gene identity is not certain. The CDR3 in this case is CASSLGADDGYTF. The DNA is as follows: TGTGCCAGCAGCTTAGGGGCGGACGATGGCTACACCTTC.